This T cell receptor beta chain was obtained from a study of regulatory T cells in long-lasting Graves disease. The germline CDR1 and CDR2 sequences are MDHEN and SYDVKM. Trimming took 8 bases from V and 2 from J, leaving 22 bases between them. This CDR3 has 16 amino acids. The authors built TCR beta libraries using iRepertoire HTBI primers and Arm-PCR of CDR3 regions. From the multiplex PCR reads, TCRdb called clonotypes with MiXCR, one entry per CDR3 protein. Of some 450,000 distinct CDR3 sequences listed, approximately 16% are singletons. Time point: newly diagnosed GD, antithyroid drugs for less than 3 months. PBMCs provided the RNA from which the TCR library was made. This same sample was also taken into another study, of T cells in Graves' hyperthyroidism and ophthalmopathy.

The chain has TRBV28 and TRBJ2-7, with no clear D. The receptor was isolated from a woman in her twenties or thirties with Graves disease. The material was peripheral blood mononuclear cells (PBMCs), obtained at new diagnosis, from a patient treated with antithyroid drugs. CDR3 loop: CASGRFGQSLTYEQYF. For the CDR3, the DNA is TGTGCCAGCGGCCGATTTGGGCAGTCCCTGACCTACGAGCAGTACTTC.